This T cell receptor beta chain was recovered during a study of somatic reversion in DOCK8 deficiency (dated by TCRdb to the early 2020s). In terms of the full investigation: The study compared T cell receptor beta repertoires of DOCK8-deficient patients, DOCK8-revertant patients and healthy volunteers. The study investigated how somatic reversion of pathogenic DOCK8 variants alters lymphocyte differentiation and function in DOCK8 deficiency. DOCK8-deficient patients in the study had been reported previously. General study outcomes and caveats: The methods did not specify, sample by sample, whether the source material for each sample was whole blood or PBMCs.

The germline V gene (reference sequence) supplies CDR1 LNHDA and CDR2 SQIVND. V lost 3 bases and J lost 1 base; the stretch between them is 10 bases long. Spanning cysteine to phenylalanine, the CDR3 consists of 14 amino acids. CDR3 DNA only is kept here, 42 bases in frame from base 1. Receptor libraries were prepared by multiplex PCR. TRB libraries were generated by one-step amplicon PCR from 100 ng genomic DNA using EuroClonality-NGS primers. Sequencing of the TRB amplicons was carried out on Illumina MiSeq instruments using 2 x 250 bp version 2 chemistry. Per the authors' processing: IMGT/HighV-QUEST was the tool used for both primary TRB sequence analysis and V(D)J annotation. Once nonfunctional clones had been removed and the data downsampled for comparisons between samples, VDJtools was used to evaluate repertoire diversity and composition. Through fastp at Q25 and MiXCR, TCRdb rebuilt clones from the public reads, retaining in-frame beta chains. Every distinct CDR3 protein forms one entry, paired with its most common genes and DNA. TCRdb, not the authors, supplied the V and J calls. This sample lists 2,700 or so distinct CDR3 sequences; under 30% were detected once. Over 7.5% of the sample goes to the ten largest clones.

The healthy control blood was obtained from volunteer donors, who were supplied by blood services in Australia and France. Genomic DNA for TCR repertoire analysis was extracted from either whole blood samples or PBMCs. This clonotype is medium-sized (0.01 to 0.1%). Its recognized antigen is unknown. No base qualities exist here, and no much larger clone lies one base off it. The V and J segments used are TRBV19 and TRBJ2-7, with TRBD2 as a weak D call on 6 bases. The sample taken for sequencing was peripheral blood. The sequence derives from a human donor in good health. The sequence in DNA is TGTGCCAGTAGTATCGGCGGGGATTCCTACGAGCAGTACTTC. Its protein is CASSIGGDSYEQYF.